Sequencing of this T cell receptor (beta chain) was carried out in a study of blood T cells in healthy people across ages. Germline V gene lookup returns CDR1 LNHNV and CDR2 YYDKDF (reference sequence). Unmatched junction bases numbered 7, after V lost 3 bases and J lost 0 bases. The CDR3 extends over 18 amino acids. The second PCR ran about 6 to 12 cycles with a sample-barcoded 5' primer and J-beta primers. A single record per CDR3 protein comes from TCRdb applying MiXCR to the 5' RACE reads. The sample has about 800,000 distinct CDR3 sequences; roughly 25% are singletons. This clonotype has just a few counts. A further study also used this sample, focusing on T cells of mothers and their children.

The clonotype originates from a boy aged 5 to 17 in good health. The sample consisted of blood. The genes are TRBV15 and TRBJ2-3, with 12 bases fitting TRBD2. CDR3 sequence (DNA): TGTGCCACCAGCAGGGAACTAGCGGGAGGCCCTAGCACAGATACGCAGTATTTT. It specifies CATSRELAGGPSTDTQYF.